The entry below describes one T cell receptor beta chain. The antigen remains unidentified. The J segment lost 4 bases and the V segment lost 6 bases, leaving 14 bases of the junction unmatched. The CDR3 loop spans 16 amino acids. Germline loops: CDR1 ENHRY, CDR2 SYGVKD. PCR involved 60 Vbeta and 13 Jbeta primers. Method: immunoSEQ multiplex PCR; TCRdb's copy keeps in-frame clones and lacks some. The sample contains about 100,000 clones, about three quarters of which appear only once. This sample is drawn from a study of cytomegalovirus exposure and HLA in healthy donors. Broader study findings: Presence/absence analyses assumed roughly uniform sequencing depth across donors, which may not hold. Previous analysis showed most TCR beta V segments were productive about 90% or about 30% of the time. Later analysis demonstrated an association between a missense DCLRE1C variant and TCR beta V- and J-gene trimming.

Sequenced sample: PBMCs. The TCR originated in a middle-aged man in good health and CMV-seronegative. The V gene is TRBV10-3, the J gene TRBJ2-7, with 8 bases matching TRBD2. The DNA of the CDR3 is TGTGCCATCAGCGCGTCTTACCGGGGGGGGCCTTACGAGCAGTACTTC. This sequence encodes CAISASYRGGPYEQYF.